Included here is one TCR beta chain sequence, with context. The data derive from a study of blood T cell repertoires in COVID-19. Study-level information: Samples came from the United States, Italy and Spain, spanning acute and convalescent COVID-19.

Method: immunoSEQ multiplex PCR; TCRdb's copy keeps in-frame clones and lacks some. Altogether 200,000 to 250,000 clones are present, 88% being singletons, with the ten largest covering roughly 15%. The CDR3 is made up of 11 amino acids. With 9 bases removed from V and 6 bases from J, the gap between germline ends came to 9 bases. CDR1 SNHLY and CDR2 FYNNEI come from the germline V gene. The clonotype was recovered from a woman between 50 and 59 years old with acute COVID-19. Sequenced sample: PBMCs or T cells enriched from blood (not recorded which). The chain joins TRBV2 to TRBJ2-1; the D is unclear. In DNA, the CDR3 is TGTGCCAGAAACGAAGCCAATGAGCAGTTCTTC. It yields the protein CARNEANEQFF.